This TCR beta chain was recovered during a study of CD8+ T cells in alopecia areata. RNA was isolated and reverse transcribed to cDNA, the sequencing template. The repertoire was sequenced with immunoSEQ multiplex PCR; TCRdb's copy has only in-frame clones and lacks some. The table includes fewer than 150,000 clones, over 50% detected once. This clone has just a few counts. Its target is not known. CDR3 size: 14 residues. The germline V and J ends were trimmed by 6 bases and 3 bases, with 14 bases remaining between them. The germline V gene has CDR1 MNHEY and CDR2 SMNVEV (reference sequence). Overall study results and limits: Researchers report lesional scalp, most notably alopecia totalis/universalis, outstripped normal scalp in clonality.

The sample in question was CD4+ T cells sorted from blood, obtained at week 0. The sequence was collected from a human donor with alopecia areata. The V gene is TRBV27, the J gene TRBJ2-5; a weak D match, TRBD1 (6 bases). The CDR3 is CASSQRQEKETQYF. The CDR3 DNA sequence: TGTGCCAGCAGCCAAAGACAGGAGAAAGAGACCCAGTACTTC.